This T cell receptor (beta chain) derives from a study of control samples from healthy donors and cancer patients. Trimming left V 3 bases short and J 0 bases short, with 9 bases between. The CDR3 has 15 amino acids. The germline gives CDR1 KGHSH, CDR2 LQKENI. The count of this clone is one. Produced via immunoSEQ multiplex PCR; TCRdb's table is partial and in-frame only. The top ten clones hold about 1.6% of a sample with under 200,000 clones, 75% to 95% of them seen once. V is TRBV18 and J is TRBJ2-4; D call uncertain. The sequence derives from a woman in her twenties or thirties in good health. Sequenced: blood. The CDR3 bases are TGTGCCAGCTCACCCGAACGACTAGCCAAAAACATTCAGTACTTC. Its translation: CASSPERLAKNIQYF.